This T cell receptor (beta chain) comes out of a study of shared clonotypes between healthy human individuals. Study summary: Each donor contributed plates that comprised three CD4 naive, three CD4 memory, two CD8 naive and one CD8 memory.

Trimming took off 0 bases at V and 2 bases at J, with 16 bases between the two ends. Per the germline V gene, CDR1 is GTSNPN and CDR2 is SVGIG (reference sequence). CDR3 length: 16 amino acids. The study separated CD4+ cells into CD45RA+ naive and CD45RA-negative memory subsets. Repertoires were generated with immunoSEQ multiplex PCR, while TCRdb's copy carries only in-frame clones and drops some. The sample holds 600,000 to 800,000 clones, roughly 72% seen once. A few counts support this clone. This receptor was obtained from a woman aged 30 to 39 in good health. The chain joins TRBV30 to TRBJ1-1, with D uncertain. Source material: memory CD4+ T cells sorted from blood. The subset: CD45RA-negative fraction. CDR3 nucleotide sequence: TGTGCCTGGAGTGTAACCCTAACAAGTGTAAACACTGAAGCTTTCTTT. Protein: CAWSVTLTSVNTEAFF.